A selection of T cell receptor beta chains follows, all from one sample in a study of shared clonotypes between healthy human individuals. Some clones are missing from TCRdb's copy, which holds only in-frame ones; the method was immunoSEQ multiplex PCR. The sample lists 2 million to 3 million clones; approximately 94% were seen once. Material for sequencing was naive CD4+ T cells sorted from blood. These TCRs come from a man younger than 35 in good health. CDR3s include the opening cysteine and the closing phenylalanine or tryptophan. D genes are given only for firm matches. Only some rows state a clone size, as once, few, many or a class for expanded clones.

CDR3: CASSETGRRGDTQYF
DNA: TGCGCCAGCAGTGAAACGGGAAGAAGGGGTGATACGCAGTATTTT
V: TRBV10-1
J: TRBJ2-3
size: .
D: .

CDR3: CASSLEGKRGGDTDTQYF
DNA: TGTGCCAGCAGCCTCGAGGGGAAGCGGGGGGGCGACACAGATACGCAGTATTTT
V: TRBV5-7
J: TRBJ2-3
size: .
D: TRBD2

CDR3: CASRKTESGANVLTF
DNA: TGTGCCAGTAGGAAGACAGAGTCTGGGGCCAACGTCCTGACTTTC
V: TRBV19
J: TRBJ2-6
size: .
D: .

CDR3: CASSARYQEGTQYF
DNA: TGTGCCAGCAGCGCCCGATATCAGGAAGGGACCCAGTACTTC
V: TRBV2
J: TRBJ2-5
size: .
D: .

CDR3: CASSLEPGTSGNEQFF
DNA: TGTGCCAGCAGCTTAGAACCCGGGACTAGCGGCAATGAGCAGTTCTTC
V: TRBV11-2
J: TRBJ2-1
size: .
D: TRBD2

CDR3: CAREGAGGPETQYF
DNA: TGCGCCAGAGAGGGGGCTGGTGGGCCGGAGACCCAGTACTTC
V: TRBV4-3
J: TRBJ2-5
size: .
D: TRBD1

CDR3: CASSVGPGYYEQYF
DNA: TGTGCCAGCAGCGTAGGTCCCGGGTACTACGAGCAGTACTTC
V: TRBV9
J: TRBJ2-7
size: .
D: .

CDR3: CASSVVLAGVTGELFF
DNA: TGTGCCAGCAGCGTAGTACTAGCGGGAGTCACCGGGGAGCTGTTTTTT
V: TRBV9
J: TRBJ2-2
size: .
D: TRBD2

CDR3: CASSSSGAGYTDTQYF
DNA: TGTGCCAGCAGCTCCTCGGGAGCTGGTTACACAGATACGCAGTATTTT
V: TRBV5-6
J: TRBJ2-3
size: .
D: .

CDR3: CAISEDRLGEKLFF
DNA: TGTGCCATCAGTGAAGACAGGTTGGGTGAAAAACTGTTTTTT
V: TRBV10-3
J: TRBJ1-4
size: .
D: .

CDR3: CASSPSDWDYEQYF
DNA: TGTGCCAGCTCACCAAGCGACTGGGACTACGAGCAGTACTTC
V: TRBV18
J: TRBJ2-7
size: .
D: .

CDR3: CASSLRSGGYTF
DNA: TGTGCCAGCAGCTTGAGGTCGGGGGGCTACACCTTC
V: TRBV5-4
J: TRBJ1-2
size: .
D: .

CDR3: CASSLGDRVEARGTEAFF
DNA: TGCGCCAGCAGCCTTGGGGACAGGGTGGAGGCTAGGGGCACTGAAGCTTTCTTT
V: TRBV5-1
J: TRBJ1-1
size: once
D: TRBD1

CDR3: CASSEALQGASYNSPLHF
DNA: TGTGCCAGCAGTGAAGCGCTGCAGGGGGCCTCCTATAATTCACCCCTCCACTTT
V: TRBV2
J: TRBJ1-6
size: .
D: TRBD1

CDR3: CASSLDRGRLEKLFF
DNA: TGTGCCAGCAGCTTAGACAGGGGGCGGCTAGAAAAACTGTTTTTT
V: TRBV7-8
J: TRBJ1-4
size: .
D: TRBD1

CDR3: CASSLLGQSYEQYF
DNA: TGCGCCAGCAGCTTGTTAGGGCAATCCTACGAGCAGTACTTC
V: TRBV5-1
J: TRBJ2-7
size: .
D: .

CDR3: CASSLVGSYSGNTIYF
DNA: TGCGCCAGCAGCTTGGTTGGATCCTACTCTGGAAACACCATATATTTT
V: TRBV5-1
J: TRBJ1-3
size: .
D: .

CDR3: CASSRSGRASNEQFF
DNA: TGTGCCAGTAGTCGAAGCGGGAGGGCCAGCAATGAGCAGTTCTTC
V: TRBV19
J: TRBJ2-1
size: .
D: TRBD2

CDR3: CASSLTPLGSGGTYEQYF
DNA: TGTGCCAGCAGCTTAACCCCACTGGGGAGCGGGGGCACCTACGAGCAGTACTTC
V: TRBV7-9
J: TRBJ2-7
size: .
D: TRBD2

CDR3: CASSRTQNYGYTF
DNA: TGTGCCAGCAGCCGGACCCAGAACTATGGCTACACCTTC
V: TRBV5-6
J: TRBJ1-2
size: .
D: .

CDR3: CAWSATSDSLNTEAFF
DNA: TGTGCCTGGAGTGCCACCTCGGACAGTTTGAACACTGAAGCTTTCTTT
V: TRBV30
J: TRBJ1-1
size: .
D: .

CDR3: CASRGGTNQETQYF
DNA: TGCGCCAGCAGGGGAGGGACTAACCAAGAGACCCAGTACTTC
V: TRBV5-1
J: TRBJ2-5
size: .
D: TRBD2

CDR3: CASGEGYTDTQYF
DNA: TGTGCCAGCGGGGAGGGTTACACAGATACGCAGTATTTT
V: TRBV21-1
J: TRBJ2-3
size: .
D: .

CDR3: CAWETGERTEAFF
DNA: TGTGCCTGGGAAACAGGGGAGAGGACTGAAGCTTTCTTT
V: TRBV30
J: TRBJ1-1
size: .
D: TRBD1

CDR3: CASSLSPSGRAHNEQFF
DNA: TGTGCCAGCAGCTTATCCCCTAGCGGGAGGGCCCACAATGAGCAGTTCTTC
V: TRBV11-3
J: TRBJ2-1
size: .
D: TRBD2

CDR3: CASSSTGLSYEQYF
DNA: TGCGCCAGCAGCTCGACAGGGCTCTCCTACGAGCAGTACTTC
V: TRBV4-1
J: TRBJ2-7
size: .
D: TRBD1

CDR3: CAISESGQRVETQYF
DNA: TGTGCCATCAGTGAGTCGGGACAGAGGGTAGAGACCCAGTACTTC
V: TRBV10-3
J: TRBJ2-5
size: once
D: TRBD1

CDR3: CASSPGLAGAFYNEQFF
DNA: TGCGCCAGCAGCCCAGGACTAGCGGGGGCTTTTTACAATGAGCAGTTCTTC
V: TRBV5-1
J: TRBJ2-1
size: .
D: TRBD2

CDR3: CASSSLRGGSGEQYF
DNA: TGTGCCAGCAGTTCCTTGAGGGGTGGATCCGGGGAGCAGTACTTC
V: TRBV6-6
J: TRBJ2-7
size: .
D: .

CDR3: CASTPGQTNNEKLFF
DNA: TGTGCCAGTACCCCGGGCCAGACGAATAATGAAAAACTGTTTTTT
V: TRBV19
J: TRBJ1-4
size: once
D: .

CDR3: CASSFSQASVVNEQFF
DNA: TGCGCCAGCAGCTTTAGCCAGGCTAGCGTCGTTAATGAGCAGTTCTTC
V: TRBV5-1
J: TRBJ2-1
size: .
D: .

CDR3: CASRARQGVGDTQYF
DNA: TGTGCCAGCAGAGCACGACAGGGGGTTGGAGATACGCAGTATTTT
V: TRBV27
J: TRBJ2-3
size: .
D: TRBD1

CDR3: CASSVAGIWSEQYF
DNA: TGTGCCAGCAGCGTAGCGGGGATTTGGAGCGAGCAGTACTTC
V: TRBV9
J: TRBJ2-7
size: .
D: .

CDR3: CASSTDRGSNEKLFF
DNA: TGTGCCAGCAGTACAGACAGGGGGTCTAATGAAAAACTGTTTTTT
V: TRBV28
J: TRBJ1-4
size: .
D: TRBD1

CDR3: CSVRRGVDTEAFF
DNA: TGCAGCGTGCGGAGGGGAGTTGACACTGAAGCTTTCTTT
V: TRBV29-1
J: TRBJ1-1
size: .
D: .

CDR3: CASSSRGHTADTQYF
DNA: TGTGCCAGCAGTAGCCGAGGGCATACGGCAGATACGCAGTATTTT
V: TRBV7-3
J: TRBJ2-3
size: .
D: .

CDR3: CASSLRQGKADTQYF
DNA: TGTGCCAGCTCACTTCGACAGGGTAAAGCAGATACGCAGTATTTT
V: TRBV18
J: TRBJ2-3
size: once
D: TRBD1

CDR3: CASSLMSNTGELFF
DNA: TGCGCCAGCAGCTTGATGTCGAACACCGGGGAGCTGTTTTTT
V: TRBV5-1
J: TRBJ2-2
size: .
D: .

CDR3: CASSLETGGYNEQFF
DNA: TGTGCCAGCAGCTTAGAGACAGGGGGCTACAATGAGCAGTTCTTC
V: TRBV11-2
J: TRBJ2-1
size: .
D: TRBD1

CDR3: CASSLNVLAGRTDTQYF
DNA: TGCGCCAGCAGCCTTAATGTACTAGCGGGACGCACAGATACGCAGTATTTT
V: TRBV4-1
J: TRBJ2-3
size: .
D: TRBD2

CDR3: CASSPHTDLTGVNQPQHF
DNA: TGTGCCAGCAGCCCCCATACCGATCTTACAGGGGTCAATCAGCCCCAGCATTTT
V: TRBV5-5
J: TRBJ1-5
size: .
D: TRBD1

CDR3: CASSLGYGNSPLHF
DNA: TGCGCCAGCAGCTTGGGGTACGGAAATTCACCCCTCCACTTT
V: TRBV5-1
J: TRBJ1-6
size: .
D: .

CDR3: CASSYHFQGLYGYTF
DNA: TGTGCCAGCAGTTACCACTTCCAGGGGTTGTATGGCTACACCTTC
V: TRBV6-5
J: TRBJ1-2
size: .
D: .

CDR3: CASSVGTDLLWGYTF
DNA: TGTGCCAGCAGCGTAGGGACGGATCTATTGTGGGGCTACACCTTC
V: TRBV9
J: TRBJ1-2
size: .
D: .

CDR3: CASSTENYGYTF
DNA: TGTGCCAGCTCAACAGAGAACTATGGCTACACCTTC
V: TRBV18
J: TRBJ1-2
size: .
D: .

CDR3: CASSPISTTTNEKLFF
DNA: TGTGCCAGCAGCCCCATATCCACCACAACTAATGAAAAACTGTTTTTT
V: TRBV7-2
J: TRBJ1-4
size: .
D: .

CDR3: CSVDNLGNEQFF
DNA: TGCAGCGTTGATAATTTGGGGAATGAGCAGTTCTTC
V: TRBV29-1
J: TRBJ2-1
size: .
D: .

CDR3: CASSLTGQGVSIQYF
DNA: TGTGCCAGCAGCCTGACCGGACAGGGGGTTTCGATTCAGTACTTC
V: TRBV7-2
J: TRBJ2-4
size: .
D: TRBD1

CDR3: CASSYSMWQGGSPLHF
DNA: TGTGCCAGCAGTTACTCGATGTGGCAGGGAGGGTCACCCCTCCACTTT
V: TRBV6-5
J: TRBJ1-6
size: few
D: .

CDR3: CASSLVGGVGYEQYF
DNA: TGTGCCAGCAGCTTAGTAGGGGGGGTTGGCTACGAGCAGTACTTC
V: TRBV7-2
J: TRBJ2-7
size: once
D: .

CDR3: CASSLGTVQETQYF
DNA: TGCGCCAGCAGCCTGGGGACAGTCCAAGAGACCCAGTACTTC
V: TRBV5-1
J: TRBJ2-5
size: .
D: TRBD1

CDR3: CASHRDRDYEQYF
DNA: TGTGCCAGTCACCGGGACAGGGACTACGAGCAGTACTTC
V: TRBV10-3
J: TRBJ2-7
size: .
D: TRBD1

CDR3: CASSQGSGNYNEQFF
DNA: TGTGCCAGCAGCCAGGGGAGCGGGAACTACAATGAGCAGTTCTTC
V: TRBV7-2
J: TRBJ2-1
size: once
D: .

CDR3: CASSREGATNEKLFF
DNA: TGCGCCAGCAGCAGAGAGGGGGCAACTAATGAAAAACTGTTTTTT
V: TRBV4-1
J: TRBJ1-4
size: .
D: .

CDR3: CSTREGPTNEKLFF
DNA: TGCAGCACCCGGGAGGGCCCAACTAATGAAAAACTGTTTTTT
V: TRBV29-1
J: TRBJ1-4
size: .
D: .